This is a list of T cell receptor beta chains from one sample in a study of technical replicates of blood from several donors. Measured with immunoSEQ multiplex PCR; TCRdb has only the in-frame clones, and not every one. The profile covers about 74,000 clones, with approximately 95% appearing a single time and approximately 0.25% taken by the ten largest. Sequenced input: T cells isolated from PBMCs. The receptor set was obtained from a human donor in good health. CDR3s include the opening cysteine and the closing phenylalanine or tryptophan. A D gene is named only where the DNA matches it firmly. Some rows mark clone size as missing; the rest say once, few, many or name a class of expanded clone.

CDR3 DNA,CDR3 protein,clone size,J gene,D gene,V gene
TGTGCCAGCAGCCGGTTTACAGGGGGTGGTGAGCAGTACTTC,CASSRFTGGGEQYF,.,TRBJ2-7,TRBD1,TRBV5-5
TGCGCCAGCAGCGTGGTTCTTACAGGGGCGAACACCGGGGAGCTGTTTTTT,CASSVVLTGANTGELFF,.,TRBJ2-2,TRBD1,TRBV5-1
TGTGCCAGCAGTCCCCCCCGGTGGACAGCATACAATGAGCAGTTCTTC,CASSPPRWTAYNEQFF,.,TRBJ2-1,.,TRBV28
TGTGCCAGCAGCTTATCGGGGGCAGGGGGCATCGATGGCTACACCTTC,CASSLSGAGGIDGYTF,.,TRBJ1-2,TRBD1,TRBV5-4
TGTGCCTGGAGTGCTCGGGCGGGCAATGAGCAGTTCTTC,CAWSARAGNEQFF,.,TRBJ2-1,.,TRBV30
TGTGCCAGCAGTTTGACGGCCGGGGCTGAAGCTTTCTTT,CASSLTAGAEAFF,.,TRBJ1-1,.,TRBV27
TGTGCCAGCAGAGATCCGGGACAGGGGACCTACGAGCAGTACTTC,CASRDPGQGTYEQYF,.,TRBJ2-7,TRBD1,TRBV6-1
TGTGCCAGATCCGGGACACTCGTCGGCACTGAAGCTTTCTTT,CARSGTLVGTEAFF,.,TRBJ1-1,.,TRBV2
TGTGCCAGCACCGACCCGGGACTCCTTACAATTGAGCAGTTCTTC,CASTDPGLLTIEQFF,.,TRBJ2-1,.,TRBV28
TGTGCCAGTAGTCCAATAGGCCTCAGACTAACTGAAGCTTTCTTT,CASSPIGLRLTEAFF,.,TRBJ1-1,.,TRBV19
TGCGCCACTACTGACAGAGCTCAGCTCTACGAGCAGTACTTC,CATTDRAQLYEQYF,.,TRBJ2-7,.,TRBV10-2
TGTGCCAGCAGCAGGACTAGCGGGAACACCGGGGAGCTGTTTTTT,CASSRTSGNTGELFF,.,TRBJ2-2,TRBD2,TRBV7-2
TGCAGCGTTGAATCCCAGGGAGGATACGAGCAGTACTTC,CSVESQGGYEQYF,.,TRBJ2-7,.,TRBV29-1
TGCAGCGTTGTAAGCCAGGACACTGAAGCTTTCTTT,CSVVSQDTEAFF,.,TRBJ1-1,.,TRBV29-1
TGTGCCACCAGCAGGGACAGCCCCTACGAGCAGTACTTC,CATSRDSPYEQYF,.,TRBJ2-7,.,TRBV15
TGCGCCAGCAGCCAATACACAGGGATGAGGGCCAAAAACATTCAGTACTTC,CASSQYTGMRAKNIQYF,once,TRBJ2-4,.,TRBV4-1
TGTGCCAGCAGCAGTAGACAGGGTAGGGTAAACTATGGCTACACCTTC,CASSSRQGRVNYGYTF,.,TRBJ1-2,TRBD1,TRBV2
TGTGCCAGCAGTGATTCGGGGGGTGGAACTGAAGCTTTCTTT,CASSDSGGGTEAFF,.,TRBJ1-1,.,TRBV2
TGTGCCAGCAGCTTTGGGACTAGCGGCCTATCAAGAGAGCAGTACTTC,CASSFGTSGLSREQYF,.,TRBJ2-7,TRBD2,TRBV7-8
TGTGCCAGCAGCTTAGGAGTCGGGAAGGGTGCAGAGCAGTACTTC,CASSLGVGKGAEQYF,.,TRBJ2-7,.,TRBV7-2
TGTGCCTGGATGACAGAAGATAATGAGCAGTTCTTC,CAWMTEDNEQFF,.,TRBJ2-1,.,TRBV30
TGTGCCAGCAGGGTATCTGGCGGGAGGTCGGATGAGCAGTTCTTC,CASRVSGGRSDEQFF,.,TRBJ2-1,TRBD2,TRBV7-6
TGCGCCAGCAGCTTGGTGGCCATTTCCACTGAAGCTTTCTTT,CASSLVAISTEAFF,.,TRBJ1-1,.,TRBV5-1
TGTGCCAGCAGCTTAGGCGGGGGGCGCACAGATACGCAGTATTTT,CASSLGGGRTDTQYF,.,TRBJ2-3,TRBD2,TRBV7-3
TGTGCCAGCAGCACTTCCTCGACCGGGGGTCAGGATGAGCAGTTCTTC,CASSTSSTGGQDEQFF,.,TRBJ2-1,.,TRBV11-2
TGTGCCAGCAGTTACGGGCAGGGGGGATACAATGAGCAGTTCTTC,CASSYGQGGYNEQFF,.,TRBJ2-1,.,TRBV6-5
TGTGCCAGCAGCTTAGATCCCCAGGGTAACTATGGCTACACCTTC,CASSLDPQGNYGYTF,once,TRBJ1-2,.,TRBV11-3
TGTGCCAGCAGACTACAGGGGGCGACGGACATTCAGTACTTC,CASRLQGATDIQYF,.,TRBJ2-4,TRBD1,TRBV7-3
TGTGCCAGCAGTTACCGAAGGCCTAGCGGTGGGGATGAGCAGTTCTTC,CASSYRRPSGGDEQFF,.,TRBJ2-1,TRBD2,TRBV6-5
TGTGCCAGCAGCTTAGGGACAGTACAAAATTCACCCCTCCACTTT,CASSLGTVQNSPLHF,once,TRBJ1-6,.,TRBV7-9
TGTGCCAGTAGTATAGATAGGGGTAAAGAAAAACTGTTTTTT,CASSIDRGKEKLFF,.,TRBJ1-4,.,TRBV19
TGTGCCAGCAGCCAGGGTAGTCATGGCTACACCTTC,CASSQGSHGYTF,.,TRBJ1-2,.,TRBV28
TGTGCCACCAGTTCAGGGGGTGGAAACACTGAAGCTTTCTTT,CATSSGGGNTEAFF,.,TRBJ1-1,TRBD1,TRBV15
TGTGCCAGCAGCTTGCCGCCGGGGGGGGGTGAAAAACTGTTTTTT,CASSLPPGGGEKLFF,once,TRBJ1-4,.,TRBV28
TGTGCCAGGGGGACTACTGGGGCCAACGTCCTGACTTTC,CARGTTGANVLTF,.,TRBJ2-6,TRBD2,TRBV19
TGTGCCAGCACCTCACTGAGCTCCTACGAGCAGTACTTC,CASTSLSSYEQYF,.,TRBJ2-7,.,TRBV27
TGTGCCAGCAGCTTAGAGGACAGGGTTGAGCAGTTCTTC,CASSLEDRVEQFF,.,TRBJ2-1,TRBD1,TRBV7-6
TGCGCCAGCAGCTTGGTGCCGACTAGCGGAGTGGTTGAGCAGTTCTTC,CASSLVPTSGVVEQFF,.,TRBJ2-1,TRBD2,TRBV5-1
TGCGCCAGCTCCCACGGGGCTAGCGGCACAGATACGCAGTATTTT,CASSHGASGTDTQYF,once,TRBJ2-3,.,TRBV5-1
TGTGCCTGCCTAAGCCGGGACAGGGCCAGCGAGCAGTACTTC,CACLSRDRASEQYF,.,TRBJ2-7,TRBD1,TRBV30
TGCAGCGTCGGCGACGGGACAGCCTTTGAAGCTTTCTTT,CSVGDGTAFEAFF,.,TRBJ1-1,TRBD1,TRBV29-1
TGTGCCAGCAGTTCCGCCTTAGCGGGAGGCTTCTACGAGCAGTACTTC,CASSSALAGGFYEQYF,.,TRBJ2-7,TRBD2,TRBV28
TGTGCCAGCAGCTTGGGGACAGTCAACTACCAAGAGCATTTT,CASSLGTVNYQEHF,.,TRBJ1-5,.,TRBV5-6
TGTGCCTCCGCCTGGACTTACCCTAGCACAGATACGCAGTATTTT,CASAWTYPSTDTQYF,.,TRBJ2-3,.,TRBV30
TGTGCCTGGAACAGGGGGCGACGAGAGACCCAGTACTTC,CAWNRGRRETQYF,once,TRBJ2-5,TRBD1,TRBV30
TGTGCCAGCAGCTTGGACTCCCGGGGCACAGATACGCAGTATTTT,CASSLDSRGTDTQYF,.,TRBJ2-3,.,TRBV5-4
TGTGCCAGTACCATACAGGGGGCTGGCAATCAGCCCCAGCATTTT,CASTIQGAGNQPQHF,.,TRBJ1-5,TRBD1,TRBV19
TGCGCCAGCAGCTGGAGACTAGCCGATTACAATGAGCAGTTCTTC,CASSWRLADYNEQFF,.,TRBJ2-1,TRBD2,TRBV5-1
TGTGCCAGTAGTATAGGGGGCAGGGGGAACACTGAAGCTTTCTTT,CASSIGGRGNTEAFF,.,TRBJ1-1,.,TRBV19
TGCAGCGTTGAAGGTGGGAGGGAGGGATGGAGCTCCTACGAGCAGTACTTC,CSVEGGREGWSSYEQYF,.,TRBJ2-7,TRBD2,TRBV29-1
TGTGCCAGCAGCTTAGGAGGGGAAAAACTGTTTTTT,CASSLGGEKLFF,.,TRBJ1-4,.,TRBV11-2
TGTGCCACCAGCAGAGCCGGCGGATCGTTTAGGGGGCCGGATACGCAGTATTTT,CATSRAGGSFRGPDTQYF,.,TRBJ2-3,TRBD1,TRBV15
TGTGCCAGCAGTTTAACGCGGCGGGGGGGTTCCTACAATGAGCAGTTCTTC,CASSLTRRGGSYNEQFF,.,TRBJ2-1,TRBD2,TRBV27
TGTGCCAGCCGCAGACAGCCGAACACTGAAGCTTTCTTT,CASRRQPNTEAFF,.,TRBJ1-1,.,TRBV19
TGTGCCAGCAGCCAAGATTTGGACACTTCCTACGAGCAGTACTTC,CASSQDLDTSYEQYF,.,TRBJ2-7,.,TRBV4-2
TGTGCCAGCAGCACCGACAGGGGGTCAGACGAGCAGTACTTC,CASSTDRGSDEQYF,.,TRBJ2-7,TRBD1,TRBV11-2
TGTGCCAGCAGCTTAATCGGGACAGGGGACAATGAGCAGTTCTTC,CASSLIGTGDNEQFF,.,TRBJ2-1,TRBD1,TRBV11-3
TGTGCCAGCTTTAGCGGGAACTACGAGCAGTACTTC,CASFSGNYEQYF,once,TRBJ2-7,TRBD2,TRBV6-5
TGTGCCAGCAGCCCGACAGTCAGCGGGGGCTACACCTTC,CASSPTVSGGYTF,.,TRBJ1-2,.,TRBV14